The clone carrying this TCR beta chain was counted only a few times. TCRdb re-analysed the 5' RACE reads in MiXCR, keeping a single row per CDR3 protein. The table lists 1.5 million to 2 million distinct CDR3 sequences, around 33% of them singletons. These data originate in a study of identical twins. V gave up 3 bases and J gave up 1 base, with 10 bases separating them. CDR3 length: 14 amino acids. CDR1 is SGDLS and CDR2 is YYNGEE in the germline V gene. This TCR derives from a newborn girl in good health. This chain links TRBV9 with TRBJ1-1; D not resolved. What was sequenced was cord blood. CDR3 sequence (DNA): TGTGCCAGCAGCGCCCAAGCCGGGAACACTGAAGCTTTCTTT. It is translated as CASSAQAGNTEAFF.